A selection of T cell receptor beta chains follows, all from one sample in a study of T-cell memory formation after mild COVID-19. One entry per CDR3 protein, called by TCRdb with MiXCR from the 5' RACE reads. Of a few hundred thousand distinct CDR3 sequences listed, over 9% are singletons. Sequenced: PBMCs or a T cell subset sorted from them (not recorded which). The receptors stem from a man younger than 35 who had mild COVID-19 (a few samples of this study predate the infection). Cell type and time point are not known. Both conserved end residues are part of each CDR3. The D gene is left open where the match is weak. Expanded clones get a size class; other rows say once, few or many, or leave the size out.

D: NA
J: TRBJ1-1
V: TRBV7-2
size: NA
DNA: TGTGCCAGCAGCTTGAGCTACGGGGGTGAAGCTTTCTTT
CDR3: CASSLSYGGEAFF

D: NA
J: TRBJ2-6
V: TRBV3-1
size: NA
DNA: TGTGCCAGCAGCCTCAGCGATGGGGCCAACGTCCTGACTTTC
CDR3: CASSLSDGANVLTF

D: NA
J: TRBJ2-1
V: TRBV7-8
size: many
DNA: TGTGCCAGCAGCCCCCGGACAACGCTCTGGAATGAGCAGTTCTTC
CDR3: CASSPRTTLWNEQFF

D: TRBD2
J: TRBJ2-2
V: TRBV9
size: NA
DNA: TGTGCCAGCAGCGTTCTTAGCGGGGGGCCTACCGGGGAGCTGTTTTTT
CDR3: CASSVLSGGPTGELFF

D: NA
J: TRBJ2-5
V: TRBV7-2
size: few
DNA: TGTGCCAGCTCCTTGTCGGCCAGGACCCATGAGACCCAGTACTTC
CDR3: CASSLSARTHETQYF

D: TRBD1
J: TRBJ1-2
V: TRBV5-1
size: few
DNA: TGCGCCAGCAGCTTGACCACAGGGGACCAACGCTACACCTTC
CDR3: CASSLTTGDQRYTF

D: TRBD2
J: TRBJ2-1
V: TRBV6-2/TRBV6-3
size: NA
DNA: TGTGCCAGCAGTTGGAATAGGAAAGCGGGGGGGCACTACAATGAGCAGTTCTTC
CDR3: CASSWNRKAGGHYNEQFF

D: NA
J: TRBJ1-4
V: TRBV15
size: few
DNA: TGTGCCACCAGCAGAGATCGGGTGGACGAAAAACTGTTTTTT
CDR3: CATSRDRVDEKLFF

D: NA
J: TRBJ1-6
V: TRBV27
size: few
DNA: TGTGCCAGCAGTCTAACAGGGATGGGTTCACCCCTCCACTTT
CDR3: CASSLTGMGSPLHF

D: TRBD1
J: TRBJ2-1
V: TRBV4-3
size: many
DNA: TGCGCCAGCAGCCGGTCCCGGGACAGCTATGAGCAGTTCTTC
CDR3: CASSRSRDSYEQFF

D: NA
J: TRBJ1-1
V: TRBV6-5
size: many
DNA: TGTGCCAGCAGCCCCAGGGAGAACACTGAAGCTTTCTTT
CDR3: CASSPRENTEAFF

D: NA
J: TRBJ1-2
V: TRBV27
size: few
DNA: TGTGCCAGCAGTCCGGGACCCTCTGGCTACACCTTC
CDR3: CASSPGPSGYTF

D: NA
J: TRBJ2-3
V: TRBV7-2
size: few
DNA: TGTGCCAGCAGCTTTGAGGGATCGGCGGATACGCAGTATTTT
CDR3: CASSFEGSADTQYF

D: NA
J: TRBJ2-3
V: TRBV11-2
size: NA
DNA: TGTGCCAGCAGCTTCGATCGTAGCACAGATACGCAGTATTTT
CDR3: CASSFDRSTDTQYF

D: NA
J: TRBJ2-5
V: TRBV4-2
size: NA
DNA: TGTGCCAGCAGCCAAGATTTCCTAGATCAGGAGACCCAGTACTTC
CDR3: CASSQDFLDQETQYF

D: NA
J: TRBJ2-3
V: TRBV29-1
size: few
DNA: TGCAGCGTAATTCCGAGCGGCACAGATACGCAGTATTTT
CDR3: CSVIPSGTDTQYF

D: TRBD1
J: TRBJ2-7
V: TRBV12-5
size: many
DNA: TGTGCTAGTGGTCTAGGACAGGGGACAAACTACGAGCAGTACTTC
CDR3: CASGLGQGTNYEQYF

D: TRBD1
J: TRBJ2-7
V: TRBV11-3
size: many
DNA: TGTGCCAGCAGCTTAGAGTCAGGGGGCGAGCAGTACTTC
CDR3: CASSLESGGEQYF

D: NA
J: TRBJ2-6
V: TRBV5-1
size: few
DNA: TGCGCCAGCAGCTTGGCGCGGTCTGGGGCCAACGTCCTGACTTTC
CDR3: CASSLARSGANVLTF

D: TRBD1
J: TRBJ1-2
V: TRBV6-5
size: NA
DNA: TGTGCCAGCAGTAGAGACAGGGACATTTATGGCTACACCTTC
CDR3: CASSRDRDIYGYTF

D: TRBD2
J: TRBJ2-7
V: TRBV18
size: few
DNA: TGTGCCAGCTCACCACCGGGGAGGGACGAGCAGTACTTC
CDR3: CASSPPGRDEQYF

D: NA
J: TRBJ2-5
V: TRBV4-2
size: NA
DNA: TGTGCCAGCAGCCAAGATACGGCCGAGAAAGAGACCCAGTACTTC
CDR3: CASSQDTAEKETQYF

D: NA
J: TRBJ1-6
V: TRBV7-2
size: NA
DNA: TGTGCCAGCAGCCCCTACCAGGTCGGGGATTCACCCCTCCACTTT
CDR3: CASSPYQVGDSPLHF

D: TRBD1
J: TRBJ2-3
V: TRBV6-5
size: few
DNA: TGTGCCAGCAGTTACTCGGGGACAGGGGTTGGAGATACGCAGTATTTT
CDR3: CASSYSGTGVGDTQYF

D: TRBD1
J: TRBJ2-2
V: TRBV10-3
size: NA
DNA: TGTGCCATCACCCGGACAGGGGCTTTCAACACCGGGGAGCTGTTTTTT
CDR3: CAITRTGAFNTGELFF

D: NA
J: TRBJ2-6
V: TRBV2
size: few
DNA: TGTGCCAGCAGTGCCCGCTCTGGGGCCAACGTCCTGACTTTC
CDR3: CASSARSGANVLTF

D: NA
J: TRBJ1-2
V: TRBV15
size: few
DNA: TGTGCCACCAGCCAGGACCGAGGTGGCTACACCTTC
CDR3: CATSQDRGGYTF

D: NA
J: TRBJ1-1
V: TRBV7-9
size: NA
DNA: TGTGCCAGCAGCTTAGACCTCACTGAAGCTTTCTTT
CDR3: CASSLDLTEAFF

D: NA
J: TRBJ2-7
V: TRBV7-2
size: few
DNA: TGTGCCAGCAGCTTAGGGAGGGTCGAGCAGTACTTC
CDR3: CASSLGRVEQYF

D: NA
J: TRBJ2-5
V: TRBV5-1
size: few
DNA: TGCGCCAGCAGCCGCACTCCCCAAGAGACCCAGTACTTC
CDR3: CASSRTPQETQYF

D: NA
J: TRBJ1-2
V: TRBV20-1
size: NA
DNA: TGCAGTGCTCCTCTCGTTGGGGTTAGGGGCTACACCTTC
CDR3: CSAPLVGVRGYTF